The clone carrying this T cell receptor beta chain appeared once. Antigen: not known. 5'RACE with constant-segment primers yielded barcoded, UMI-tagged TCR alpha and TCR beta cDNA libraries. A single record per CDR3 protein comes from TCRdb applying MiXCR to the 5' RACE reads. Here the sample spans 380,000 or so distinct CDR3 sequences, roughly an eighth being singletons. V shed 1 base, J shed 5 bases, and the junction held 11 bases outside the gene matches. Germline values: CDR1 MNHEY, CDR2 SMNVEV (reference sequence). CDR3 size: 17 residues. These data belong to a study of T-cell memory formation after mild COVID-19. As for the study in general: Across donors, TCR clusters were largely donor specific.

The study, taken as a whole, reports: Detection of some responders pre-infection suggested pre-existing cross-reactive memory T cells participated. Contracting clones from day 15 to 85 showed balanced CD4/CD8; later expanders favored CD4+.

This receptor was taken from a young man who had mild COVID-19 (a few samples of this study predate the infection). Cell type and time point are not known. The sample consisted of PBMCs or a T cell subset sorted from them (not recorded which). J is TRBJ2-3 and V is TRBV27, with 8 positions matching TRBD2. The CDR3: CASSLLGLAADLDTQYF. CDR3 nucleotides: TGTGCCAGCAGTTTATTAGGACTAGCAGCCGATTTAGATACGCAGTATTTT.